Here is one T cell receptor (beta chain) with its context. Generated by immunoSEQ multiplex PCR, the TCRdb table keeps only in-frame clones and is missing some. The sample has 350,000 to 450,000 clones, about 90% seen once. This entry is derived from a study of blood T cell repertoires in COVID-19. The overall study: From the United States, Italy and Spain came samples of acute and convalescent COVID-19.

The germline V gene encodes CDR1 SGHTA and CDR2 FQGNSA. The germline V and J ends were trimmed by 1 base and 8 bases, with 17 bases remaining between them. The CDR3 extends over 16 amino acids. The receptor's source is a man aged 40-49 years with acute or convalescent COVID-19. The chain carries TRBV7-2 and TRBJ1-4, with a tentative D call TRBD1 (5 bases). The sample was peripheral blood. The chain's CDR3 is CASSLVGGAGREKLFF. The CDR3 coding sequence is TGTGCCAGCAGCTTAGTGGGGGGTGCGGGGCGCGAAAAACTGTTTTTT.